The next 12 T cell receptor beta chains were all read from a single sample in a study of OX40 agonist ivuxolimab in advanced cancers. Assay used: immunoSEQ multiplex PCR; TCRdb lists only in-frame clones, some missing. The sample holds about 86,000 clones, approximately 88% seen once. The sequencing used CD4+ or CD8+ T cells sorted from blood, collected in a trial of the OX40 agonist ivuxolimab. The receptors were gathered from an adult with an advanced solid tumor such as melanoma, head and neck, liver or kidney cancer.

The chain recombines TRBV4-2 with TRBJ2-3; 10 nucleotides align to TRBD1. CDR1 is LGHNA and CDR2 is YNFKEQ in the germline V gene. The ends lost 1 base at V and 2 bases at J; junction bases unmatched: 9. The CDR3 runs 18 residues. The CDR3 spells CASSQGLWGQGFTDTQYF. The DNA for the CDR3 is TGTGCCAGCAGCCAAGGGTTGTGGGGACAGGGGTTCACAGATACGCAGTATTTT.

This clone was recorded only once. A read error may account for a junction end that differs from germline. V is TRBV29-1 and J is TRBJ2-5; D remains ambiguous. CDR1 and CDR2 (germline): SQVTM, ANQGSEA. This CDR3 has 13 amino acids. CDR3 in DNA: TGCAGCGTTGTTTCGGATAATCAAGAGACCCAGCACTTC. Protein product: CSVVSDNQETQHF.

This rearrangement joins TRBV27 to TRBJ2-3, with unresolved D. In germline, CDR1 is MNHEY, CDR2 SMNVEV (reference sequence). The CDR3 is made up of 15 amino acids. Trimming removed 4 bases from V and 0 bases from J, with 11 bases in between. In nucleotides, the CDR3 is TGTGCCAGCAGTTCCCAGGACCCTAGCACAGATACGCAGTATTTT. Protein sequence: CASSSQDPSTDTQYF.

V usage is TRBV28 and J usage is TRBJ1-6; D call uncertain. This CDR3 region has 12 residues. The germline V and J ends were trimmed by 6 bases and 7 bases, with 7 bases remaining between them. CDR1 and CDR2 (germline): MDHEN, SYDVKM. The chain's CDR3 is CASREGNSPLHF. The CDR3 region has the DNA TGTGCCAGCAGGGAGGGAAATTCACCCCTCCACTTT.

V is TRBV19 and J is TRBJ1-2; the D gene is possibly TRBD1 (6 bases). CDR1 LNHDA and CDR2 SQIVND come from the germline V gene (reference sequence). The CDR3 consists of 18 residues. Deletions cut 6 bases from V and 8 bases from J, with 31 bases between. CDR3: CASRAEGGKNFDGRGYTF. CDR3 sequence (DNA): TGTGCCAGTAGGGCGGAGGGGGGGAAGAACTTTGACGGTAGGGGCTACACCTTC. The complete variable domain, with remaining parts taken from reference TRBV19 and TRBJ1-2, reads DGGITQSPKYLFRKEGQNVTLSCEQNLNHDAMYWYRQDPGQGLRLIYYSQIVNDFQKGDIAEGYSVSREKKESFPLTVTSAQKNPTAFYLCASRAEGGKNFDGRGYTFGSGTRLTVV.

The sample holds one count of this clone. The V call is TRBV30, the J call TRBJ1-5, with D perhaps matching TRBD1 (5 bases). V was trimmed by 3 bases and J by 8 bases, leaving 14 bases between them. CDR1 GTSNPN and CDR2 SVGIG come from the germline V gene (reference sequence). This CDR3 is 13 amino acids long. CDR3 loop: CAWSNARVEPQHF. As DNA, the CDR3 is TGTGCCTGGAGCAATGCCAGGGTGGAGCCCCAGCATTTT.

In its sample, this clone was seen once. The chain employs TRBV2 and TRBJ1-6; possible D gene TRBD1, 6 bases. The germline V gene encodes CDR1 SNHLY and CDR2 FYNNEI. Between the trimmed V and J ends, which lost 6 bases and 7 bases, there was a span of 10 bases. The CDR3 runs 13 residues. This CDR3 is CASRPTGNSPLHF. The DNA of the CDR3 is TGTGCCAGCAGACCCACAGGGAATTCACCCCTCCACTTT.

The V gene is TRBV30, the J gene TRBJ2-6, with unresolved D. V lost 3 bases and J 4 bases, leaving 7 bases between the germline ends. The CDR3 runs 13 residues. The germline CDR1 and CDR2 sequences are GTSNPN and SVGIG (reference sequence). For the CDR3, the DNA is TGTGCCTGGAGCCATAAAGGGGCCAACGTCCTGACTTTC. Its translation is CAWSHKGANVLTF.

This sequence joins TRBV4-2 and TRBJ2-7; 7 bases align to TRBD1. The germline V gene encodes CDR1 LGHNA and CDR2 YNFKEQ. The junction had 14 bases not matched to a gene; V was cut back by 4 bases and J by 2 bases. This CDR3 is built from 17 residues. The CDR3, as DNA: TGTGCCAGCAGCCGAGAAGGGGGCCGACAGGGCGCCTACGAGCAGTACTTC. This gives the protein CASSREGGRQGAYEQYF.

The chain recombines TRBV29-1 with TRBJ1-2; the D is unclear. From germline, CDR1 is SQVTM and CDR2 ANQGSEA. Trimming shortened V by 4 bases and J by 3 bases, and 9 bases separated the two germline ends. The CDR3 contains 12 residues. The CDR3 protein is CSVVSQYYGYTF. CDR3 nucleotides: TGCAGCGTTGTGAGCCAGTACTATGGCTACACCTTC.

This chain uses TRBV19 with TRBJ2-7; a possible D gene is TRBD2 (6 bases). The germline CDR1 and CDR2 sequences are LNHDA and SQIVND (reference sequence). With 4 bases removed from V and 6 bases from J, the gap between germline ends came to 13 bases. The CDR3 is made up of 13 amino acids. CDR3 sequence reads: CASSTGLRREQYF. The CDR3 DNA reads TGTGCCAGTAGTACGGGACTGAGGCGCGAGCAGTACTTC.

This sequence joins TRBV19 and TRBJ1-6; tentative D call: TRBD1 (5 bases). CDR1 is LNHDA and CDR2 is SQIVND in the germline V gene (reference sequence). The germline V and J ends were trimmed by 5 bases and 5 bases, with 19 bases remaining between them. The CDR3 is 17 residues long. The CDR3 DNA reads TGTGCCAGTAGTGGGGACTTTCAAACAGGAAATAATTCACCCCTCCACTTT. Translating gives CASSGDFQTGNNSPLHF. The full variable domain, its missing parts supplied by reference TRBV19 and TRBJ1-6, is DGGITQSPKYLFRKEGQNVTLSCEQNLNHDAMYWYRQDPGQGLRLIYYSQIVNDFQKGDIAEGYSVSREKKESFPLTVTSAQKNPTAFYLCASSGDFQTGNNSPLHFGNGTRLTVT.